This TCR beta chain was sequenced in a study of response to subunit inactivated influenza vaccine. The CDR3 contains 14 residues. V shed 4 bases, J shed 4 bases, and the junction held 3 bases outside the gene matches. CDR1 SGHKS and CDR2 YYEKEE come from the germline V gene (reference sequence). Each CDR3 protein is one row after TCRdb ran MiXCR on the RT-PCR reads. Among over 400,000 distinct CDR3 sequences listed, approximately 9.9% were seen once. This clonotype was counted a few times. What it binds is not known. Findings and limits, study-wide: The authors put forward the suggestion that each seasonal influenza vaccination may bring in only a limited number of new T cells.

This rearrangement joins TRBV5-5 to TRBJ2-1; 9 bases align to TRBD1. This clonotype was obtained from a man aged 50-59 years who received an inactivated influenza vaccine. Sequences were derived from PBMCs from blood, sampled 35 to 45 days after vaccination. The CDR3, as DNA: TGTGCCAGCAGCCGGGGACAGGGTTACAATGAGCAGTTCTTC. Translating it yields CASSRGQGYNEQFF.